These 8 T cell receptor beta chains originate from one sample sequenced in a study of identical twins. Each CDR3 protein is one row after TCRdb ran MiXCR on the 5' RACE reads. The table includes roughly 230,000 distinct CDR3 sequences, about 8% detected once. The same data also contributed to another study, on yellow fever vaccine responses in identical twins.

Sequencing was done on a sample of CD8+ T cells sorted from blood. Receptors originate from a woman younger than 35 in good health.

This clonotype was seen ten or more times. The chain employs TRBV7-9 and TRBJ2-2; D remains ambiguous. CDR3 length equals 14 residues. The ends were cut back, 1 base at V and 1 base at J, with 4 bases in the middle. Germline V CDR1 and CDR2: SEHNR, FQNEAQ (reference sequence). The CDR3 DNA is TGTGCCAGCAGCTTAGGGGTGAACACCGGGGAGCTGTTTTTT. This encodes CASSLGVNTGELFF.

This chain joins TRBV20-1 and TRBJ2-2; D uncertain. Trimming removed 8 bases at V and 4 bases at J, with 14 bases between. The CDR3 spans 13 residues. CDR1 is DFQATT, CDR2 SNEGSKA, per germline (reference sequence). CDR3 coding DNA: TGCAGTCCCGTTGGATTCGCCACCGGGGAGCTGTTTTTT. This encodes CSPVGFATGELFF.

In this sample, this clonotype turned up a few times. This rearrangement joins TRBV27 to TRBJ1-2; tentative D call: TRBD1 (6 bases). The CDR3 sequence is 18 residues long. V lost 5 bases to trimming and J lost 6 bases, with 28 bases between them. From germline, CDR1 is MNHEY and CDR2 SMNVEV (reference sequence). The CDR3 sequence is CASSPDVLTGREWDGYTF. CDR3 sequence (DNA): TGTGCCAGCAGTCCTGACGTCCTAACAGGGAGGGAGTGGGATGGCTACACCTTC.

This clonotype showed up many times. The gene calls are TRBV6-5 and TRBJ2-3; the D gene could be TRBD1 or TRBD2 (5 bases each). Germline V gene data show CDR1 as MNHEY and CDR2 as SVGAGI. This CDR3 region has 14 residues. The V gene lost 1 base and the J gene lost 5 bases, with 10 bases spanning the gap. The DNA of the CDR3 is TGTGCCAGCAGTTACTTCGGGGCTCAAGATACGCAGTATTTT. It encodes CASSYFGAQDTQYF.

This clonotype was seen a handful of times. The chain links TRBV3-1 to TRBJ2-2, with 7 bases fitting TRBD2. Trimming took 0 bases from V and 3 from J; bases not matched to a gene: 10. CDR1 and CDR2 (germline): LGHDT, YNNKEL (reference sequence). This CDR3 is built from 18 residues. CDR3 sequence: CASSQDAASGVDTGELFF. CDR3 nucleotide sequence: TGTGCCAGCAGCCAAGATGCTGCTAGCGGAGTAGACACCGGGGAGCTGTTTTTT. The full variable domain, completed using reference TRBV3-1 and TRBJ2-2, is DTAVSQTPKYLVTQMGNDKSIKCEQNLGHDTMYWYKQDSKKFLKIMFSYNNKELIINETVPNRFSPKSPDKAHLNLHINSLELGDSAVYFCASSQDAASGVDTGELFFGEGSRLTVL.

In this sample, this clonotype turned up many times. The J gene is TRBJ2-1, the V gene TRBV4-2; TRBD2 agrees at 8 bases. This CDR3 comprises 16 residues. The ends lost 0 bases at V and 7 bases at J; junction bases unmatched: 8. Germline CDR1 reads LGHNA; CDR2 reads YNFKEQ. CDR3 DNA sequence: TGTGCCAGCAGCCAAGATGGGAGCGGGAGTGGGAATGAGCAGTTCTTC. Amino acids: CASSQDGSGSGNEQFF.

This clonotype has just a few counts. V usage is TRBV5-5 and J usage is TRBJ2-3; the D gene could be TRBD1 or TRBD2 (5 bases each). Germline CDR1 and CDR2: SGHKS and YYEKEE (reference sequence). Trimming pared 6 bases from V and 0 bases from J, leaving 14 bases between. This CDR3 comprises 15 residues. CDR3 protein: CASTPGTTSTDTQYF. The CDR3 nucleotides are TGTGCCAGCACTCCCGGGACCACGAGCACAGATACGCAGTATTTT.

J is TRBJ2-7 and V is TRBV27; tentative D call: TRBD2 (5 bases). The CDR3 sequence is 14 residues long. Trimming removed 2 bases at V and 0 bases at J, with 8 bases between. Germline lookup yields CDR1 MNHEY and CDR2 SMNVEV (reference sequence). The CDR3 DNA is TGTGCCAGCAGTTTAACTAGGAGCTCCTACGAGCAGTACTTC. It yields the protein CASSLTRSSYEQYF.